The clone carrying this T cell receptor beta chain was counted ten times or more. Its antigen is not identified. This sample is part of a study of human T cells and chemical hapten exposure. In germline, CDR1 is DFQATT, CDR2 SNEGSKA (reference sequence). There are 16 residues in the CDR3. With 6 bases clipped from V and 2 bases from J, the junction kept 13 bases outside the gene matches. Time point denoted: pre-sensitization, week 0. Treatment given: therapeutic diphenylcyclopropenone sensitization with weekly scalp DPC. Donors, patients with alopecia ranging from 18 to 70 years old and judged suitable for DPC, provided samples. Unfractionated whole blood yielded total RNA. Findings and caveats of the study: All donors were alopecia patients, so their immunity may differ from that of healthy people. While controls formed fewer of them, expanded TCRs formed significantly more large CDR3 similarity clusters.

Each CDR3 protein gets one entry after TCRdb re-called the RACE reads with MiXCR. This table has roughly 100,000 distinct CDR3 sequences, approximately 11% appearing once. The sequence was obtained from a woman aged 55-69 years with alopecia areata. Some clones in this sample may be carry-over from other donors' samples. Sequenced material: whole blood, taken in connection with sensitization to the hapten diphenylcyclopropenone (DPC). The rearrangement joins TRBV20-1 to TRBJ2-5, with 9 bases matching TRBD2. The CDR3 bases are TGCAGTGCGCCTACGGGCAGCGGGGGGCTTCAAGAGACCCAGTACTTC. As protein: CSAPTGSGGLQETQYF.